Following are 7 T cell receptor beta chains from one sample sequenced in a study of T cell repertoires in cytomegalovirus infection. Their antigens are not known. TCRdb fed the reads into MiXCR, producing one record per CDR3 protein. The sample gives hundreds of thousands of distinct CDR3 sequences, around 35% of which show up once; 18% is in the top ten. The sample here was cultured PBMCs, taken from culture after CMV antigen stimulation. The origin of the receptors is a human donor in good health (CMV status not recorded). Some clones in this sample may be carry-over from other donors' samples.

This chain links TRBV20-1 with TRBJ2-2; no reliable D call. The CDR3 is made up of 14 amino acids. The V gene's germline CDR1 is DFQATT and CDR2 SNEGSKA (reference sequence). V lost 6 bases and J 0 bases, leaving 11 bases between the germline ends. CDR3 bases: TGCAGTGCCTCGGACGGCGCGAACACCGGGGAGCTGTTTTTT. Its translation is CSASDGANTGELFF.

The J gene is TRBJ1-1, the V gene TRBV5-5, with D maybe TRBD1 (6 bases). The V gene lost 2 bases and the J gene lost 10 bases, with 18 bases spanning the gap. The CDR3 is made up of 14 amino acids. Germline CDR1 reads SGHKS; CDR2 reads YYEKEE (reference sequence). The CDR3 loop is CASSLLQGSYGAFF. As DNA, the CDR3 is TGTGCCAGCAGCTTATTACAGGGATCGTATGGAGCTTTCTTT.

The chain's CDR3 is CSARPEYTDNSPLHF. DNA of the CDR3: TGCAGTGCTAGACCAGAGTACACTGATAATTCACCCCTCCACTTT. The chain couples TRBV20-1 to TRBJ1-6; D remains unclear. The ends were cut back, 2 bases at V and 5 bases at J, with 13 bases in the middle. CDR1 is DFQATT and CDR2 is SNEGSKA in the germline V gene (reference sequence). This CDR3 spans 15 amino acids.

The chain couples TRBV20-1 to TRBJ2-1, with no clear D. The germline CDR1 and CDR2 sequences are DFQATT and SNEGSKA (reference sequence). This CDR3 is built from 14 residues. Trimming took 5 bases from V and 4 from J, leaving 15 bases between them. DNA for the CDR3: TGCAGTGCTGCACTTAGACGGCTTTACAATGAGCAGTTCTTC. It specifies CSAALRRLYNEQFF.

The CDR3: CASSRGDRNEKLFF. CDR3 nucleotides: TGCGCCAGCAGCCGAGGGGACCGTAATGAAAAACTGTTTTTT. The chain joins TRBV4-3 to TRBJ1-4, with a tentative D call TRBD1 (5 bases). The CDR3 covers 14 residues. Germline V gives CDR1 LGHNA, CDR2 YSLEER. V was clipped by 4 bases and J by 4 bases, with 10 bases between them.

CDR3 sequence: CASSPGLTDTDTQYF. CDR3 sequence (DNA): TGTGCCAGCAGCCCTGGACTAACAGACACAGATACGCAGTATTTT. The chain combines TRBV11-1 with TRBJ2-3, with D maybe TRBD2 (6 bases). V was pared by 5 bases and J by 2 bases, with 14 bases between. Germline CDR1 SGHAT, CDR2 FQDESV (reference sequence). CDR3 length: 15 amino acids. Using reference TRBV11-1 and TRBJ2-3 for the parts outside the CDR3, the full variable domain is EAEVAQSPRYKITEKSQAVAFWCDPISGHATLYWYRQILGQGPELLVQFQDESVVDDSQLPKDRFSAERLKGVDSTLKIQPAELGDSAMYLCASSPGLTDTDTQYFGPGTRLTVL.

In DNA, the CDR3 is TGTGCCAGCAGCCTTGTCGGGACTAGCGTGTTTTTT. It specifies CASSLVGTSVFF. V and J are TRBV6-2 or TRBV6-3 and TRBJ2-2; 10 bases align to TRBD2. With V trimmed by 6 bases and J by 15 bases, 7 bases remained unmatched. CDR3 length equals 12 residues. Germline V CDR1 and CDR2: MNHEY, SVGEGT.